One and the same sample provided the 23 T cell receptor beta chains below, sequenced in a study of blood T cell repertoires in COVID-19. Assay: immunoSEQ multiplex PCR; the TCRdb copy retains only in-frame clones and omits some. The table has about 270,000 clones, approximately 90% seen once; the top ten hold 4%. Sequenced sample: peripheral blood. The source of these receptors is a man aged 60-69 years who had recovered from COVID-19.

The V and J genes are TRBV29-1 and TRBJ1-2; no firm D call. CDR3 length equals 10 residues. CDR1 SQVTM and CDR2 ANQGSEA come from the germline V gene. V lost 5 bases to trimming and J lost 8 bases, with 9 bases between them. The CDR3 here is CSVYSGGYTF. The CDR3, as DNA: TGCAGCGTTTACTCGGGGGGCTACACCTTC.

The table lists this clone with many counts. The chain uses TRBV6-5 and TRBJ1-5; 9 positions match TRBD1. The ends lost 8 bases at V and 0 bases at J; junction bases unmatched: 5. The germline CDR1 and CDR2 sequences are MNHEY and SVGAGI. The CDR3 sequence is 15 residues long. The DNA for the CDR3 is TGTGCCAGCGTCTGGACAGGGGATAGCAATCAGCCCCAGCATTTT. Translated, it gives CASVWTGDSNQPQHF.

The chain uses TRBV24-1 and TRBJ2-5, with 9 bases that match TRBD1. Germline V gene lookup returns CDR1 KGHDR and CDR2 SFDVKD. The V segment lost 4 bases and the J segment 3 bases; nucleotides outside the gene matches: 5. The CDR3 spans 15 residues. The CDR3 reads CATSEGTGLKETQYF. CDR3 nucleotides: TGTGCCACCAGTGAAGGGACAGGGCTAAAAGAGACCCAGTACTTC.

J is TRBJ1-5 and V is TRBV30, with D perhaps TRBD1 (6 bases). CDR1 and CDR2 (germline): GTSNPN, SVGIG (reference sequence). The CDR3 loop spans 18 amino acids. V dropped 4 bases and J dropped 1 base, with 23 bases sitting between them. The chain's CDR3 is CAWTGTGKGLLSNQPQHF. The CDR3 nucleotides read TGTGCCTGGACCGGCACAGGGAAGGGGCTATTAAGCAATCAGCCCCAGCATTTT.

The sample holds many counts of this clone. This chain joins TRBV7-9 and TRBJ2-7, with 10 positions matching TRBD2. The CDR3 is 13 residues long. From germline, CDR1 is SEHNR and CDR2 FQNEAQ (reference sequence). Trimming took 6 bases from V and 6 from J; bases not matched to a gene: 5. The CDR3 DNA reads TGTGCCAGCAGTACAGCGGGGGGGCGCGAGCAGTACTTC. Its translation: CASSTAGGREQYF.

The chain employs TRBV12-3 or TRBV12-4 and TRBJ2-7; tentatively, D is TRBD2 (5 bases). CDR3 length: 13 residues. The V and J ends lost 9 bases and 0 bases respectively, with 12 bases between them. The CDR3 region has the DNA TGTGCCAGTGGGAGAAGGGTCTCCTACGAGCAGTACTTC. This gives the protein CASGRRVSYEQYF.

The CDR3 here is CAWAPGQETREQYF. The DNA for the CDR3 is TGTGCCTGGGCCCCGGGACAGGAGACTCGGGAGCAGTACTTC. V is TRBV30 and J is TRBJ2-7; TRBD1 matches at 8 bases. J gave up 7 bases and V 5 bases, and 13 bases lay outside the gene matches. The CDR3 has 14 residues. Looked up from germline, CDR1 is GTSNPN and CDR2 is SVGIG (reference sequence).

The chain recombines TRBV5-1 with TRBJ2-7, with 10 positions matching TRBD1. J gave up 5 bases and V 5 bases, and 4 bases lay outside the gene matches. Germline V gene data show CDR1 as SGHRS and CDR2 as YFSETQ. The CDR3 runs to 13 residues. The CDR3 DNA is TGCGCCAGCAGTTCGACAGGGGGCAACGAGCAGTACTTC. Its translation: CASSSTGGNEQYF.

This clone came up once. This sequence joins TRBV5-1 and TRBJ2-1; no definite D call. Trimming removed 4 bases at V and 0 bases at J, with 11 bases between. This CDR3 has 15 amino acids. The germline gives CDR1 SGHRS, CDR2 YFSETQ. CDR3 sequence: CASSRHLSSYNEQFF. In DNA form, the CDR3 reads TGCGCCAGCAGCAGACACCTAAGCTCCTACAATGAGCAGTTCTTC.

The CDR3 loop is CASFLGQWMNTEAFF. The CDR3 nucleotides are TGTGCCAGCTTCCTTGGACAGTGGATGAACACTGAAGCTTTCTTT. The gene calls are TRBV6-5 and TRBJ1-1, with a possible D match to TRBD1 (6 bases). Germline-derived CDR1 and CDR2 are MNHEY and SVGAGI. CDR3 length: 15 residues. V lost 8 bases to trimming and J lost 0 bases, with 16 bases between them.

This chain connects TRBV9 to TRBJ1-3; TRBD1 matches at 9 bases. The V segment lost 3 bases and the J segment 4 bases; nucleotides outside the gene matches: 8. Germline lookup yields CDR1 SGDLS and CDR2 YYNGEE. This CDR3 has 16 residues. CDR3 in amino acids: CASSARQGGVGNTIYF. CDR3 DNA sequence: TGTGCCAGCAGCGCGCGACAGGGGGGCGTAGGAAACACCATATATTTT.

This clone was observed a single time. The chain joins TRBV27 to TRBJ1-2; TRBD1 aligns across 9 bases. Germline lookup yields CDR1 MNHEY and CDR2 SMNVEV (reference sequence). The ends lost 5 bases at V and 2 bases at J; junction bases unmatched: 6. The CDR3 spans 15 residues. DNA for the CDR3: TGTGCCAGCAGTAACGGACAGGGGAGGAACTATGGCTACACCTTC. Translated, it gives CASSNGQGRNYGYTF.

With regard to this clone: The sample has other DNA sequences that encode this CDR3 too. The V call is TRBV19, the J call TRBJ2-3, with D unclear. Germline loops: CDR1 LNHDA, CDR2 SQIVND (reference sequence). The V gene lost 1 base and the J gene lost 1 base, with 3 bases spanning the gap. This CDR3 spans 13 amino acids. The CDR3: CASSIAGTDTQYF. The DNA for the CDR3 is TGTGCCAGTAGTATAGCGGGCACAGATACGCAGTATTTT.

The J gene is TRBJ2-3, the V gene TRBV5-1; 10 positions agree with TRBD1. The CDR3 has 15 amino acids. CDR1 and CDR2 from the germline V gene are SGHRS and YFSETQ. V lost 3 bases and J lost 2; bases outside the gene matches: 3. The CDR3 spells CASSSGTGDTDTQYF. In nucleotides, the CDR3 is TGCGCCAGCAGCTCCGGGACAGGGGACACAGATACGCAGTATTTT.

This clone was seen a single time. V gene TRBV11-3 combines with J gene TRBJ1-1, with 9 positions matching TRBD1. Trimming took 5 bases from V and 10 from J; bases not matched to a gene: 8. This CDR3 spans 13 amino acids. CDR1 and CDR2 from the germline V gene are SGHNT and YENEEA. The CDR3 region has the DNA TGTGCCAGCAGCGAGACAGGGGGATCGCGAGCTTTCTTT. This sequence encodes CASSETGGSRAFF.

The rearrangement links TRBV29-1 to TRBJ1-1; 7 bases match TRBD1. The germline V gene has CDR1 SQVTM and CDR2 ANQGSEA. Trimming took 2 bases from V and 2 from J; bases not matched to a gene: 11. The CDR3 runs 16 residues. CDR3 sequence reads: CSVEMVAGGPNTEAFF. The CDR3 DNA is TGCAGCGTTGAAATGGTCGCAGGGGGACCCAACACTGAAGCTTTCTTT.

This chain joins TRBV19 and TRBJ2-7; D unclear. In germline, CDR1 is LNHDA, CDR2 SQIVND (reference sequence). The CDR3 has 13 amino acids. Trimming cost V 9 bases and J 1 base, with 13 bases left between them. CDR3 DNA sequence: TGTGCCAGCGGCCGGGTCGGATCCTACGAGCAGTACTTC. Protein sequence: CASGRVGSYEQYF. Full variable domain (missing parts from reference TRBV19 and TRBJ2-7): DGGITQSPKYLFRKEGQNVTLSCEQNLNHDAMYWYRQDPGQGLRLIYYSQIVNDFQKGDIAEGYSVSREKKESFPLTVTSAQKNPTAFYLCASGRVGSYEQYFGPGTRLTVT.

The CDR3 spells CASSPTWAGGPVNNEQFF. The CDR3 nucleotides read TGTGCCAGCAGCCCCACGTGGGCGGGGGGGCCGGTTAACAATGAGCAGTTCTTC. J is TRBJ2-1 and V is TRBV7-2; TRBD2 aligns across 9 bases. CDR1 is SGHTA and CDR2 is FQGNSA in the germline V gene. The CDR3 is 18 amino acids. V lost 5 bases, J lost 5 bases, and 16 bases stayed unmatched. Full variable domain (rest looked up from reference TRBV7-2 and TRBJ2-1): GAGVSQSPSNKVTEKGKDVELRCDPISGHTALYWYRQSLGQGLEFLIYFQGNSAPDKSGLPSDRFSAERTGGSVSTLTIQRTQQEDSAVYLCASSPTWAGGPVNNEQFFGPGTRLTVL.

This chain links TRBV6-4 with TRBJ1-1, with TRBD1 as a possible D gene (6 bases). The CDR3 has 14 amino acids. CDR1 is MRHNA and CDR2 is SNTAGT in the germline V gene. Trimming stripped 6 bases from V and 5 bases from J, with 16 bases between. The DNA of the CDR3 is TGTGCCAGCAGCGCTGAGGGGAGGGGGACTGAAGCTTTCTTT. Residues: CASSAEGRGTEAFF.

Concerning this clone: Other DNA sequences in the sample encode the same CDR3. The genes are TRBV18 and TRBJ1-6, with 7 bases matching TRBD1. The V gene's germline CDR1 is KGHSH and CDR2 LQKENI. This CDR3 region has 19 residues. Trimming removed 0 bases from V and 1 base from J; junction bases left unmatched: 9. CDR3 loop: CASSPPRTGDPSYNSPLHF. CDR3 sequence (DNA): TGTGCCAGCTCACCACCACGGACAGGCGACCCTTCCTATAATTCACCCCTCCACTTT.

The chain recombines TRBV7-2 with TRBJ2-1; D is perhaps TRBD2 (5 bases). The V end was cut by 0 bases, the J end by 2 bases, with 8 bases between. This CDR3 is 15 amino acids long. The germline gives CDR1 SGHTA, CDR2 FQGNSA. DNA for the CDR3: TGTGCCAGCAGCTTAGCCACCGGGACCTACAATGAGCAGTTCTTC. Amino acid sequence: CASSLATGTYNEQFF. Based on the CDR3 plus reference TRBV7-2 and TRBJ2-1, the full variable domain is GAGVSQSPSNKVTEKGKDVELRCDPISGHTALYWYRQSLGQGLEFLIYFQGNSAPDKSGLPSDRFSAERTGGSVSTLTIQRTQQEDSAVYLCASSLATGTYNEQFFGPGTRLTVL.

As for this clone: One junction end does not reproduce the germline sequence, and a read error may be involved. This chain joins TRBV19 and TRBJ1-1, with 7 positions matching TRBD1. The CDR3 runs to 14 residues. From germline, CDR1 is LNHDA and CDR2 SQIVND (reference sequence). CDR3 loop: CASSVDRANTEAFF. The CDR3 DNA sequence: TGTGCCAGTAGTGTAGACAGGGCGAACACTGAAGCTTTCTTT.

V and J are TRBV5-4 and TRBJ1-6, with D uncertain. CDR1 is SGHNT, CDR2 YYREEE, per germline (reference sequence). This CDR3 has 15 residues. V shed 0 bases and J shed 10 bases, with 14 bases lying between them. CDR3 sequence (DNA): TGTGCCAGCAGCTTGGATGGCGGCGTAAGGTCACCCCTCCACTTT. Its translation is CASSLDGGVRSPLHF.